The 2 T cell receptor beta chains below come from one sample, sequenced in a study of vaccination effects on CD4 cells after COVID-19. Their target antigens are unknown. The data were produced by immunoSEQ multiplex PCR, yet TCRdb's version contains in-frame clones alone and is incomplete. The sample records 37,000 or so clones, approximately 67% being singletons. Following a 10-day culture, CD4+ T cells were purified. The specimen comprised CD4+ T cells from PBMCs cultured without peptide, sampled before COVID-19 vaccination. The receptor set was obtained from a human donor who received a COVID-19 vaccine.

This clone was observed a handful of times. The gene calls are TRBV7-9 and TRBJ1-2, with unresolved D. Looked up from germline, CDR1 is SEHNR and CDR2 is FQNEAQ (reference sequence). This CDR3 is 13 amino acids long. Trimming removed 5 bases at V and 0 bases at J, with 7 bases between. The CDR3 DNA reads TGTGCCAGCAGCGCTGGTACTAACTATGGCTACACCTTC. This sequence encodes CASSAGTNYGYTF.

Sample share makes this clone medium-sized. The chain employs TRBV10-3 and TRBJ2-7; 8 bases fit TRBD2. The CDR3 is made up of 17 amino acids. V was pared by 3 bases and J by 1 base, with 11 bases of the junction left unmatched. Germline V gives CDR1 ENHRY, CDR2 SYGVKD. CDR3 in amino acids: CAISETGTSGLSYEQYF. The CDR3 coding sequence is TGTGCCATCAGTGAAACGGGAACTAGCGGACTATCCTACGAGCAGTACTTC.